This paragraph reports one T cell receptor beta chain. Looked up from germline, CDR1 is LNHNV and CDR2 is YYDKDF (reference sequence). V was clipped by 3 bases and J by 2 bases, with 14 bases between them. The CDR3 is 16 residues long. Only in-frame clones appear in the TCRdb table, and some are missing; sequencing was by immunoSEQ multiplex PCR. The sample gives 150,000 to 200,000 clones, roughly 94% of which show up once; approximately 0.69% is in the top ten. These data originate in a study of T cell responses to AZD1222 COVID-19 vaccine. The sequencing here drew on peripheral blood, taken on day 0 of AZD1222 vaccination. The chain couples TRBV15 to TRBJ1-3; a weak D match, TRBD1 (5 bases). This sequence was found in an adult in good health. The CDR3 DNA is TGTGCCACCAGCAGGCCCCCTTTGACAGCTGGAAACACCATATATTTT. It codes for CATSRPPLTAGNTIYF.